This T cell receptor beta chain was profiled in a study of shared T cell receptors in the human thymus. The CDR3 is made up of 17 amino acids. Trimming took 0 bases from V and 9 from J; bases not matched to a gene: 8. Germline V gene sequence: CDR1 SGHDT, CDR2 YYEEEE. Method: immunoSEQ multiplex PCR; TCRdb's copy keeps in-frame clones and lacks some. The repertoire consists of approximately 68,000 clones, with over 90% occurring once and the leading ten covering approximately 0.03%. Sequenced material: thymocytes. The TCR sequence derives from a human donor. This chain links TRBV5-6 with TRBJ2-1, with 14 positions matching TRBD2. The CDR3 DNA reads as TGTGCCAGCAGCTTGGGTGGACTAGCGGGGGGCTCGGGTGAGCAGTTCTTC. Protein: CASSLGGLAGGSGEQFF.